The T cell receptor beta chain under discussion was sequenced for a study of blood T cell repertoires in COVID-19. Germline CDR1 is MNHEY and CDR2 is SVGAGI. CDR3 length: 13 residues. The ends were cut back, 6 bases at V and 6 bases at J, with 13 bases in the middle. Original analysis: Estimation of nucleated cell counts was performed using reference gene primer amplification. Method: immunoSEQ multiplex PCR; TCRdb's copy keeps in-frame clones and lacks some. V and J calls and clone size are copied from that table; D and trimming were computed from the DNA. The table has about 190,000 clones, just under 85% seen once.

Sequencing input: peripheral blood. The chain recombines TRBV6-5 with TRBJ2-3; D gene ambiguous. The sequence derives from a woman in her 70s with active or convalescent COVID-19. CDR3 nucleotide sequence: TGTGCCAGCAGCCGCAACACCTTGGATACGCAGTATTTT. It codes for CASSRNTLDTQYF.